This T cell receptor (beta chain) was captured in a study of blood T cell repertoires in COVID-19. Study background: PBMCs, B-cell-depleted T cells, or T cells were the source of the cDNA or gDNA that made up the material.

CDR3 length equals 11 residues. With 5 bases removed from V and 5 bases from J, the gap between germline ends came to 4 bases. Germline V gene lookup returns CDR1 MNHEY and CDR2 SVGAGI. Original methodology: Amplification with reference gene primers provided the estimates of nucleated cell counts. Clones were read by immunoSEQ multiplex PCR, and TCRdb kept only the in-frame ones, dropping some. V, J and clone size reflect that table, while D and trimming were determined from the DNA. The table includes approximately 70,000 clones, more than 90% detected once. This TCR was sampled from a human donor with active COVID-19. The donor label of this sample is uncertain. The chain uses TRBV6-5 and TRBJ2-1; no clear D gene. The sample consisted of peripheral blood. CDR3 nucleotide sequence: TGTGCCAGCAGTCAGAACAATGAGCAGTTCTTC. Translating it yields CASSQNNEQFF.